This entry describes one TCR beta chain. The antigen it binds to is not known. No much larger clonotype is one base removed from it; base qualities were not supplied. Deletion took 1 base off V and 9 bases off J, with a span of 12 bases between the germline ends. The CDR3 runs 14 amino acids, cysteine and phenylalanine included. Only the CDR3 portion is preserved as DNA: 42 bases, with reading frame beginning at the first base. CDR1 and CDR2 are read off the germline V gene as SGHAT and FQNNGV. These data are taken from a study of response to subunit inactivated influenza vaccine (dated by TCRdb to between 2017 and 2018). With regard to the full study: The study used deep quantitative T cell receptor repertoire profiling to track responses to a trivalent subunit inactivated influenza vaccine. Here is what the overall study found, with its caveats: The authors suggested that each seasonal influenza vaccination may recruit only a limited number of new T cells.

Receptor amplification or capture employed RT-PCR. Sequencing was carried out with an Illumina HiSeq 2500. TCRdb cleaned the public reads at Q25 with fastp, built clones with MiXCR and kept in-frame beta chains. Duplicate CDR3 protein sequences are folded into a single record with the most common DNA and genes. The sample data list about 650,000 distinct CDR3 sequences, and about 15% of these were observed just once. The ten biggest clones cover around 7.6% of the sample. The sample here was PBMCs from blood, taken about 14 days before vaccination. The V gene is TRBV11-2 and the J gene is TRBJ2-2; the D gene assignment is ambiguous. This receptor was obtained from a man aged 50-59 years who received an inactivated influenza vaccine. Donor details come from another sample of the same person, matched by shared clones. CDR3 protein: CASSLAEQWRELFF. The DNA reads TGTGCCAGCAGCTTAGCTGAACAGTGGAGGGAGCTGTTTTTT.